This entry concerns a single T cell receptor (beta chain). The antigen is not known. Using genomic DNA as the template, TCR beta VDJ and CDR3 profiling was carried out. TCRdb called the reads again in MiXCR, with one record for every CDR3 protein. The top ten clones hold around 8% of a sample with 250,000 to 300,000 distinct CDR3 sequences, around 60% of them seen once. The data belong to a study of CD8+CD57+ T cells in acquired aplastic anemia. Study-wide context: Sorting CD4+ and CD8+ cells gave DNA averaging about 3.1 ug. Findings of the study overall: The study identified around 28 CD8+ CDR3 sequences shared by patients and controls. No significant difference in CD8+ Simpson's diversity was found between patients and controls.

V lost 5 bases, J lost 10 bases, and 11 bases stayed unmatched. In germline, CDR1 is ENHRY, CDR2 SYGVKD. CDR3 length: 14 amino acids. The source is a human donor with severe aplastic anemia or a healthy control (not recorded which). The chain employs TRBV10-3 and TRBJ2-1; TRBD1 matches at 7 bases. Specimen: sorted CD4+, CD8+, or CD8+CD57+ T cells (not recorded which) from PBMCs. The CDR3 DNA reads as TGTGCCATCAGTCCGTCCGAAGGGACAGCGGAGCAGTTCTTC. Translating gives CAISPSEGTAEQFF.